This note documents a single TCR beta chain sequence. The entry originates in a study of PD-L1 blockade in urothelial cancer. Sequenced by immunoSEQ multiplex PCR; TCRdb stores in-frame clones only, minus some. The sample yields some 27,000 clones, 75% to 90% seen once. CDR1 and CDR2 from the germline V gene are MNHNY and SVGAGI (reference sequence). V lost 6 bases and J lost 3; bases outside the gene matches: 0. This CDR3 contains 12 residues. The sequences come from PBMCs, collected around atezolizumab (anti-PD-L1) treatment. The sequence came from a man aged 50 or older with urothelial cancer. V gene TRBV6-6 combines with J gene TRBJ1-2, with TRBD1 matching 8 bases. The CDR3 loop is CASRTGDYGYTF. The CDR3 region has the DNA TGTGCCAGCAGGACAGGGGACTATGGCTACACCTTC.